Each of the 13 T cell receptor beta chains below was sequenced from the same sample in a study of cytomegalovirus exposure and HLA in healthy donors. Data came from immunoSEQ multiplex PCR; TCRdb stores just in-frame clones and leaves some out. The sample gives 150,000 or so clones, about 86% of which show up once; approximately 20% is in the top ten. Sequenced: PBMCs. These receptors came from a man aged 18 to 29 in good health and CMV-seropositive.

The CDR3: CASGSPGQGAEETQYF. The CDR3 DNA sequence: TGTGCTAGTGGTAGTCCGGGACAGGGGGCGGAAGAGACCCAGTACTTC. This sequence joins TRBV12-5 and TRBJ2-5; 12 bases agree with TRBD1. The germline gives CDR1 LGHNT, CDR2 FRNRAP. The V gene end was trimmed by 5 bases and the J gene end by 3 bases; junction bases not matched to a gene: 7. This CDR3 has 16 residues.

This clone was seen more than once but under ten times. CDR3 in DNA: TGTGCCATCAGTGCAGGGATGAACACTGAAGCTTTCTTT. Translation gives CAISAGMNTEAFF. The chain employs TRBV10-3 and TRBJ1-1; tentative D call: TRBD1 (5 bases). The germline V gene encodes CDR1 ENHRY and CDR2 SYGVKD. Trimming took 4 bases from V and 0 from J, leaving 6 bases between them. This CDR3 contains 13 residues.

The chain's CDR3 is CSVESGEQYF. In nucleotides, the CDR3 is TGCAGCGTTGAGTCGGGCGAGCAGTACTTC. The chain couples TRBV29-1 to TRBJ2-7; D ambiguous. V was cut by 3 bases and J by 6 bases, with 6 bases left in between. The CDR3 is 10 residues long. Germline V gene data show CDR1 as SQVTM and CDR2 as ANQGSEA.

This chain connects TRBV2 to TRBJ1-4; D perhaps matches TRBD1 (6 bases). Trimming took off 6 bases at V and 8 bases at J, with 10 bases between the two ends. The CDR3 has 12 residues. Germline CDR1 SNHLY, CDR2 FYNNEI. The CDR3 here is CASRGGGEKLFF. DNA for the CDR3: TGTGCCAGCAGAGGGGGTGGGGAAAAACTGTTTTTT.

The chain is built from TRBV6-6 and TRBJ2-3, with D possibly TRBD2 on 6 matching bases. This CDR3 has 16 residues. V was cut by 2 bases and J by 0 bases, with 12 bases left in between. In germline, CDR1 is MNHNY, CDR2 SVGAGI (reference sequence). The CDR3 region is CASSYPTSSSTDTQYF. CDR3 sequence (DNA): TGTGCCAGCAGTTACCCCACTAGCTCTAGCACAGATACGCAGTATTTT.

This clone has a single count. The genes are TRBV9 and TRBJ2-4; 7 bases map to TRBD2. V was pared by 0 bases and J by 4 bases, with 4 bases of the junction left unmatched. CDR1 and CDR2 from the germline V gene are SGDLS and YYNGEE. There are 15 residues in the CDR3. This chain's CDR3 is CASSVAPGGKNIQYF. For the CDR3, the DNA is TGTGCCAGCAGCGTAGCCCCGGGGGGTAAAAACATTCAGTACTTC.

This chain connects TRBV7-8 to TRBJ2-5; maybe TRBD1 (5 bases). Germline assignment: CDR1 SGHVS and CDR2 FQNEAQ. Trimming cost V 2 bases and J 1 base, with 17 bases left between them. This CDR3 spans 17 amino acids. CDR3 region: CASSLPQGTPSQETQYF. In nucleotides, the CDR3 is TGTGCCAGCAGCTTACCCCAGGGTACCCCCAGCCAAGAGACCCAGTACTTC. Using reference TRBV7-8 and TRBJ2-5 for the parts outside the CDR3, the full variable domain is GAGVSQSPRYKVAKRGQDVALRCDPISGHVSLFWYQQALGQGPEFLTYFQNEAQLDKSGLPSDRFFAERPEGSVSTLKIQRTQQEDSAVYLCASSLPQGTPSQETQYFGPGTRLLVL.

This chain links TRBV6-6 with TRBJ2-7, with 8 positions matching TRBD1. Per germline, CDR1 MNHNY and CDR2 SVGAGI (reference sequence). The CDR3 length is 14 residues. V shed 7 bases and J 0 bases; nucleotides not matched to a gene: 5. The DNA of the CDR3 is TGTGCCAGCATCGGTGGGACAGGCTCCTACGAGCAGTACTTC. Amino acids: CASIGGTGSYEQYF.

This clone showed up just a few times. The gene calls are TRBV6-5 and TRBJ2-1, with TRBD2 identical over 11 bases. The germline V gene encodes CDR1 MNHEY and CDR2 SVGAGI. The CDR3 is made up of 15 amino acids. V shed 5 bases and J 6 bases; nucleotides not matched to a gene: 6. CDR3 DNA sequence: TGTGCCAGCAGTGGACGACTAGCGGGACTCAATGAGCAGTTCTTC. Translated, it gives CASSGRLAGLNEQFF.

This chain joins TRBV7-2 and TRBJ2-1; weak D call: TRBD2 (6 bases). This CDR3 contains 16 residues. Germline lookup yields CDR1 SGHTA and CDR2 FQGNSA. V gave up 5 bases and J gave up 5 bases, with 19 bases separating them. CDR3 DNA sequence: TGTGCCAGCAGCGTAAGGGCGGGGCACCTAGACAATGAGCAGTTCTTC. This gives the protein CASSVRAGHLDNEQFF.

The rearrangement links TRBV6-5 to TRBJ2-1, with TRBD2 matching over 10 bases. The germline V gene encodes CDR1 MNHEY and CDR2 SVGAGI. The CDR3 runs 13 residues. The V segment lost 10 bases and the J segment 7 bases; nucleotides outside the gene matches: 7. This chain's CDR3 is CATLGAGGNEQFF. The CDR3 DNA reads TGTGCCACCCTCGGAGCGGGAGGGAATGAGCAGTTCTTC.

The chain couples TRBV18 to TRBJ2-3; maybe TRBD2 (5 bases). Trimming stripped 0 bases from V and 8 bases from J, with 6 bases between. CDR3 size: 12 residues. CDR1 and CDR2 from the germline V gene are KGHSH and LQKENI. The CDR3 bases are TGTGCCAGCTCACCACCTGAGGGTACGCAGTATTTT. Translating it yields CASSPPEGTQYF.

This chain connects TRBV9 to TRBJ2-1; 10 bases match TRBD2. The V and J ends lost 3 bases and 0 bases, in that order; junction bases with no gene match: 3. Germline loops: CDR1 SGDLS, CDR2 YYNGEE. The CDR3 is 16 residues long. The CDR3 region is CASSASGRISYNEQFF. CDR3 in DNA: TGTGCCAGCAGCGCTAGCGGGAGAATCTCCTACAATGAGCAGTTCTTC. The entire variable domain, with the rest obtained from reference TRBV9 and TRBJ2-1, is as follows: DSGVTQTPKHLITATGQRVTLRCSPRSGDLSVYWYQQSLDQGLQFLIQYYNGEERAKGNILERFSAQQFPDLHSELNLSSLELGDSALYFCASSASGRISYNEQFFGPGTRLTVL.